Shown below are 26 T cell receptor beta chains from a single sample sequenced in a study of human T cells and chemical hapten exposure. As to time point: patch test 1, 2 weeks after DPC sensitization. As for treatment: therapeutic diphenylcyclopropenone sensitization with weekly scalp DPC. TCRdb re-called the RACE reads with MiXCR, one entry per CDR3 protein. The sample contains about 360,000 distinct CDR3 sequences, around 6.9% of which appear only once. The source was whole blood, collected in connection with sensitization to the hapten diphenylcyclopropenone (DPC). All receptors come from a woman aged 18-35 years with alopecia areata. Some clones in this sample may be carry-over from other donors' samples.

This chain connects TRBV12-3 or TRBV12-4 to TRBJ2-3, with 9 bases matching TRBD1. CDR3 size: 15 residues. The trim removed 7 bases at V and 3 bases at J, leaving 8 bases unmatched. The CDR3 nucleotides are TGTGCCAGCACCAATCGGGGACAGGGAACAGATACGCAGTATTTT. It yields the protein CASTNRGQGTDTQYF.

The V call is TRBV11-2, the J call TRBJ2-5; D possibly corresponds to TRBD1 (6 bases). V was shortened by 5 bases and J by 10 bases, with 20 bases between the two germline ends. This CDR3 spans 14 amino acids. From germline, CDR1 is SGHAT and CDR2 FQNNGV. The CDR3 sequence is CASSAFSGTNHQYF. CDR3 nucleotides: TGTGCCAGCAGCGCTTTCTCCGGGACAAATCACCAGTACTTC.

There are many counts of this clonotype. The chain is built from TRBV2 and TRBJ2-5; D is ambiguous. There are 12 residues in the CDR3. Trimming took 1 base from V and 5 from J, leaving 5 bases between them. The germline CDR1 and CDR2 sequences are SNHLY and FYNNEI. The CDR3 nucleotides read TGTGCCAGCAGTGAAGAGAGGGAGACCCAGTACTTC. Protein sequence: CASSEERETQYF.

This clonotype came up a few times. The J gene is TRBJ1-1, the V gene TRBV4-3; D unclear. The length of the CDR3 is 15 residues. The germline V gene has CDR1 LGHNA and CDR2 YSLEER. V gave up 1 base and J gave up 1 base, with 10 bases separating them. The CDR3 region is CASSQARPPNTEAFF. The CDR3, as DNA: TGCGCCAGCAGCCAAGCCAGGCCTCCGAACACTGAAGCTTTCTTT.

V and J are TRBV4-3 and TRBJ2-3; D is possibly TRBD1 or TRBD2 (6 bases each). The CDR3 covers 16 residues. The V end lost 2 bases, the J end lost 2 bases, and 14 bases lay between the germline ends. Germline V lookup: CDR1 LGHNA, CDR2 YSLEER. CDR3 DNA sequence: TGCGCCAGCAGCCAACAGGGGCGGGGCTTCACAGATACGCAGTATTTT. Encoded protein: CASSQQGRGFTDTQYF.

The chain recombines TRBV9 with TRBJ1-3, with D unclear. V lost 0 bases and J lost 2, with 6 bases in between. The germline V gene has CDR1 SGDLS and CDR2 YYNGEE. This CDR3 is 14 amino acids long. For the CDR3, the DNA is TGTGCCAGCAGCGTAGAGGCAACTGGAAACACCATATATTTT. Translation: CASSVEATGNTIYF.

This rearrangement joins TRBV4-3 to TRBJ1-1; 7 nucleotides align to TRBD1. The CDR3 is made up of 13 amino acids. Germline V gives CDR1 LGHNA, CDR2 YSLEER. The junction had 5 bases not matched to a gene; V was cut back by 6 bases and J by 4 bases. The DNA of the CDR3 is TGCGCCAGCAGACGACAGGGAATCACTGAAGCTTTCTTT. Protein product: CASRRQGITEAFF.

The chain recombines TRBV2 with TRBJ2-7; 13 bases line up with TRBD2. This CDR3 spans 15 amino acids. V dropped 5 bases and J dropped 1; count of bases not matched to a gene: 2. CDR1 is SNHLY and CDR2 is FYNNEI in the germline V gene. CDR3 residues: CASSTSGGASYEQYF. The CDR3 DNA is TGTGCCAGCAGTACTAGCGGGGGGGCTTCCTACGAGCAGTACTTC.

The genes are TRBV28 and TRBJ2-5; TRBD1 agrees at 8 bases. The CDR3 consists of 14 residues. Trimming cost V 4 bases and J 5 bases; bases outside gene matches: 6. Germline V gives CDR1 MDHEN, CDR2 SYDVKM. CDR3 in amino acids: CASSSGTGIETQYF. Here the CDR3 DNA reads TGTGCCAGCAGTTCGGGGACAGGTATTGAGACCCAGTACTTC.

The CDR3 DNA sequence: TGTGCCAGCACAGGGGGCAATCAGCCCCAGCATTTT. This translates into CASTGGNQPQHF. The chain joins TRBV2 to TRBJ1-5; D might be TRBD1 (6 bases). The V end lost 7 bases, the J end lost 2 bases, and 6 bases lay between the germline ends. The CDR3 covers 12 residues. The germline gives CDR1 SNHLY, CDR2 FYNNEI.

This clonotype was seen more than once but under ten times. J is TRBJ1-6 and V is TRBV27, with 7 bases matching TRBD1. The V and J ends lost 2 bases and 9 bases, in that order; junction bases with no gene match: 10. CDR1 MNHEY and CDR2 SMNVEV come from the germline V gene (reference sequence). The CDR3 is 16 residues long. The CDR3 reads CASSLGSGTGVSPLHF. The CDR3 coding sequence is TGTGCCAGCAGTTTAGGTTCGGGTACAGGGGTTTCACCCCTCCACTTT.

This clonotype was seen ten or more times. The chain combines TRBV4-2 with TRBJ1-6; 9 bases line up with TRBD1. The germline V gene has CDR1 LGHNA and CDR2 YNFKEQ. CDR3 length: 15 amino acids. J gave up 7 bases and V 6 bases, and 7 bases lay outside the gene matches. DNA of the CDR3: TGTGCCAGCAGTCAACCGGGACAGGGAAATTCACCCCTCCACTTT. It translates to CASSQPGQGNSPLHF.

The V and J genes are TRBV6-2 or TRBV6-3 and TRBJ1-5; D unclear. The germline V and J ends were trimmed by 6 bases and 6 bases, with 15 bases remaining between them. Germline CDR1 is MNHEY and CDR2 is SVGEGT. CDR3 length: 14 residues. CDR3 amino acids: CASSQTGSSQPQHF. The CDR3 nucleotides are TGTGCCAGCAGCCAGACCGGGTCGAGTCAGCCCCAGCATTTT.

This clonotype was seen a handful of times. V usage is TRBV2 and J usage is TRBJ1-1, with 8 bases lining up with TRBD1. The CDR3 contains 15 residues. CDR1 and CDR2 from the germline V gene are SNHLY and FYNNEI. The V and J ends lost 4 bases and 2 bases, in that order; junction bases with no gene match: 6. The CDR3 here is CASSVSGQGNTEAFF. The CDR3 nucleotides are TGTGCCAGCAGTGTTTCTGGACAGGGAAACACTGAAGCTTTCTTT.

This clonotype was seen many times. V and J are TRBV7-2 and TRBJ1-4; maybe TRBD1 (6 bases). There are 15 residues in the CDR3. V lost 2 bases and J 8 bases, leaving 15 bases between the germline ends. Looked up from germline, CDR1 is SGHTA and CDR2 is FQGNSA. The CDR3 reads CASSLSRQAREKLFF. In DNA, the CDR3 is TGTGCCAGCAGCTTATCTAGACAGGCCCGGGAAAAACTGTTTTTT.

V is TRBV4-2 and J is TRBJ2-3; D is undetermined. The germline V gene has CDR1 LGHNA and CDR2 YNFKEQ. Trimming left V 0 bases short and J 4 bases short, with 17 bases between. CDR3 length: 17 residues. The CDR3 loop reads CASSQDMAVRKSDTQYF. The CDR3 DNA is TGTGCCAGCAGCCAAGATATGGCGGTTCGTAAGTCAGATACGCAGTATTTT.

This clonotype was counted between two and nine times. The chain has TRBV5-1 and TRBJ1-1; 7 nucleotides match TRBD1. This CDR3 spans 13 amino acids. CDR1 SGHRS and CDR2 YFSETQ come from the germline V gene. The ends lost 2 bases at V and 3 bases at J; junction bases unmatched: 1. The CDR3 nucleotides are TGCGCCAGCAGCTTACAGGGGCACACTGAAGCTTTCTTT. Translating it yields CASSLQGHTEAFF.

This clonotype has a handful of counts. CDR3 sequence reads: CASSSRGAEPQHF. CDR3 DNA: TGTGCCAGCAGCTCTAGAGGGGCCGAGCCCCAGCATTTT. The chain recombines TRBV5-6 with TRBJ1-5; a possible D gene is TRBD1 (5 bases). Trimming cost V 3 bases and J 8 bases, with 12 bases left between them. Per the germline V gene, CDR1 is SGHDT and CDR2 is YYEEEE. This CDR3 region has 13 residues.

This clonotype came up a few times. The chain links TRBV12-3 or TRBV12-4 to TRBJ1-1; a possible D gene is TRBD1 (6 bases). The CDR3 runs to 14 residues. Trimming took off 6 bases at V and 11 bases at J, with 22 bases between the two ends. The CDR3 reads CASSPEGPGDGAFF. For the CDR3, the DNA is TGTGCCAGCAGCCCCGAGGGTCCAGGGGATGGGGCTTTCTTT.

The table lists this clonotype with many counts. This chain links TRBV6-2 or TRBV6-3 with TRBJ2-3, with D maybe TRBD2 (7 bases). Germline lookup yields CDR1 MNHEY and CDR2 SVGEGT. This CDR3 comprises 13 residues. V was trimmed by 11 bases and J by 2 bases, leaving 14 bases between them. The CDR3 DNA reads as TGTGCCGTTTACGGGGGGCCCACAGATACGCAGTATTTT. Translating it yields CAVYGGPTDTQYF.

This clonotype appeared a few times. The CDR3 coding sequence is TGTGCCATCAGTGGGCAGGATGGGGATACGCAGTATTTT. As protein: CAISGQDGDTQYF. V gene TRBV10-3 combines with J gene TRBJ2-3; D gene uncertain. Trimming removed 4 bases at V and 6 bases at J, with 11 bases between. This CDR3 is built from 13 residues. Germline V gives CDR1 ENHRY, CDR2 SYGVKD.

This clonotype was seen at least ten times. The rearrangement links TRBV20-1 to TRBJ1-2; a weak D match, TRBD1 (5 bases). The CDR3 extends over 15 amino acids. CDR1 and CDR2 (germline): DFQATT, SNEGSKA (reference sequence). Trimming cost V 2 bases and J 2 bases, with 15 bases left between them. The DNA of the CDR3 is TGCAGTGCTAGATCCCTGCGGGGGACCAACTATGGCTACACCTTC. Amino acid sequence: CSARSLRGTNYGYTF.

A few counts support this clonotype. The rearrangement uses TRBV14 and TRBJ2-7; TRBD2 agrees at 8 bases. CDR3 length equals 13 residues. J lost 6 bases, V lost 1 base, and 2 bases had no gene match. The germline CDR1 and CDR2 sequences are SGHDN and FVKESK. In DNA, the CDR3 is TGTGCCAGCAGCCAAGCCGGGGGGGCCGAGCAGTACTTC. Translating gives CASSQAGGAEQYF.

This clonotype was observed a handful of times. V gene TRBV24-1 combines with J gene TRBJ1-4; TRBD1 matches at 11 bases. Germline CDR1 is KGHDR and CDR2 is SFDVKD. This CDR3 is built from 16 residues. V lost 8 bases to trimming and J lost 4 bases; unmatched junction nucleotides: 8. CDR3 nucleotides: TGTGCCACCACCTGGGGACAGGGGGATTTTAATGAAAAACTGTTTTTT. The encoded protein is CATTWGQGDFNEKLFF.

The CDR3 here is CASSSRSRVAATYEQYF. CDR3 nucleotide sequence: TGTGCCAGTAGTAGCCGCTCCAGGGTAGCGGCAACCTACGAGCAGTACTTC. The chain uses TRBV19 and TRBJ2-7; D is possibly TRBD2 (6 bases). CDR1 and CDR2 (germline): LNHDA, SQIVND (reference sequence). Trimming removed 4 bases from V and 2 bases from J, with 21 bases in between. CDR3 length: 17 amino acids.

The genes are TRBV4-2 and TRBJ1-2; TRBD1 matches at 10 bases. CDR1 is LGHNA and CDR2 is YNFKEQ in the germline V gene. The CDR3 contains 16 residues. J gave up 1 base and V 0 bases, and 2 bases lay outside the gene matches. The DNA of the CDR3 is TGTGCCAGCAGCCAAGAAAGGACAGGGGGTAACTATGGCTACACCTTC. It translates to CASSQERTGGNYGYTF.